This T cell receptor (beta chain) was sequenced for a study of blood T cells in healthy people across ages. V was trimmed by 6 bases and J by 0 bases, leaving 12 bases between them. Germline lookup yields CDR1 SGHRS and CDR2 YFSETQ. The length of the CDR3 is 14 residues. Concerning this clonotype: The antigen is not known.

Through a sample-barcoded 5' primer and a J-beta primer mix, a second PCR was run for about 6 to 11 cycles. A tag from a template-switch adaptor with 12 random nucleotides marked each cDNA molecule. From the 5' RACE reads, TCRdb called clonotypes with MiXCR, one entry per CDR3 protein. The sample yields 2 million or so distinct CDR3 sequences, roughly 49% seen once. Whole-study results and caveats: Older age coincided with a roughly linear decline in TCR beta diversity per million T cells. The study found more naive CD4+ cells and higher diversity in long-lived than aged donors.

The specimen was blood. The chain employs TRBV5-1 and TRBJ1-1; possible D gene TRBD1, 6 bases. The sequence was collected from a woman in her thirties or forties in good health. The chain's CDR3 is CASKDRAMNTEAFF. CDR3 in DNA: TGCGCCAGCAAGGACAGAGCCATGAACACTGAAGCTTTCTTT.